This entry lists 23 T cell receptor beta chains sequenced from one sample in a study of metastatic and nonmetastatic thyroid tumors. Every patient underwent thyroid surgery untreated. TCRdb re-called the PCR reads via MiXCR. The data show some 17,000 clones, roughly 25% seen once. The sequenced sample consisted of adjacent normal tissue. Receptors were obtained from a female donor with papillary thyroid cancer or a benign thyroid nodule (not recorded which). Some clones in this sample may be carry-over from other donors' samples.

Comment on this clone: A junction boundary mismatches the germline segment, possibly from a read error. This chain joins TRBV19 and TRBJ2-7; D is unresolved. Per the germline V gene, CDR1 is LNHDA and CDR2 is SQIVND (reference sequence). There are 16 residues in the CDR3. CDR3 region: CASSIQETVSSYEHYF. CDR3 DNA: TGTGCCAGTAGTATACAAGAGACGGTGAGCTCCTACGAGCATTACTTC.

This clone is large (0.1 to 1%) within its sample. This rearrangement joins TRBV19 to TRBJ1-1; D unclear. The germline V gene has CDR1 LNHDA and CDR2 SQIVND (reference sequence). The V and J ends lost 7 bases and 0 bases respectively, with 12 bases between them. The CDR3 totals 14 residues. CDR3 nucleotides: TGTGCCAGTACCATCGAGCCTCTGAACACTGAAGCTTTCTTT. Translating gives CASTIEPLNTEAFF.

This chain uses TRBV5-1 with TRBJ2-3; possibly TRBD2 for D (6 bases). The germline gives CDR1 SGHRS, CDR2 YFSETQ. The CDR3 covers 14 residues. V lost 5 bases and J 3 bases, leaving 13 bases between the germline ends. CDR3 bases: TGCGCCAGCAGTATCGGAGGGCGGACAGATACGCAGTATTTT. Translating it yields CASSIGGRTDTQYF.

This clone is categorized as medium-sized. The rearrangement links TRBV30 to TRBJ1-2; D unresolved. The CDR3 has 19 residues. With 0 bases removed from V and 3 bases from J, the gap between germline ends came to 26 bases. Germline values: CDR1 GTSNPN, CDR2 SVGIG (reference sequence). The CDR3 sequence: CAWSVPFGAAAIGDYGYTF. The CDR3 DNA reads as TGTGCCTGGAGTGTACCTTTTGGAGCCGCGGCGATCGGGGACTATGGCTACACCTTC.

The chain combines TRBV7-2 with TRBJ2-5, with 12 nucleotides matching TRBD2. In germline, CDR1 is SGHTA, CDR2 FQGNSA. The CDR3 is 15 amino acids. V lost 8 bases, J lost 5 bases, and 9 bases stayed unmatched. CDR3 coding DNA: TGTGCCAGCGTTCCGACTAGCGGGAGATGGGAGACCCAGTACTTC. This translates into CASVPTSGRWETQYF. Full variable domain (remainder filled in from reference TRBV7-2 and TRBJ2-5): GAGVSQSPSNKVTEKGKDVELRCDPISGHTALYWYRQSLGQGLEFLIYFQGNSAPDKSGLPSDRFSAERTGGSVSTLTIQRTQQEDSAVYLCASVPTSGRWETQYFGPGTRLLVL.

Details on this clone: One end of the junction is discordant with germline, which a read error may explain. The V gene is TRBV6-4, the J gene TRBJ2-1; D gene uncertain. Germline lookup yields CDR1 MRHNA and CDR2 SNTAGT. The CDR3 runs 15 residues. The CDR3 sequence is CASSEQPSSYNEHFF. In DNA, the CDR3 is TGTGCCAGCAGTGAGCAGCCGAGCTCCTACAATGAGCATTTCTTC.

The rearrangement uses TRBV20-1 and TRBJ2-3; perhaps TRBD2 as D (6 bases). The CDR3 spans 13 residues. Germline V gene data show CDR1 as DFQATT and CDR2 as SNEGSKA (reference sequence). Trimming removed 6 bases from V and 2 bases from J, with 12 bases in between. The CDR3 sequence: CSAEGGNTDTQYF. CDR3 bases: TGCAGTGCGGAGGGAGGAAACACAGATACGCAGTATTTT.

This chain uses TRBV6-4 with TRBJ2-3, with D unresolved. Trimming cost V 8 bases and J 0 bases, with 9 bases left between them. CDR3 length: 13 amino acids. Germline V gene sequence: CDR1 MRHNA, CDR2 SNTAGT. The CDR3 loop reads CASPADSTDTQYF. In DNA form, the CDR3 reads TGTGCCAGCCCGGCGGACAGCACAGATACGCAGTATTTT.

This chain joins TRBV6-1 and TRBJ1-1, with D hard to call. Trimming shortened V by 0 bases and J by 7 bases, and 6 bases separated the two germline ends. This CDR3 region has 12 residues. Per germline, CDR1 MNHNS and CDR2 SASEGT. The CDR3 DNA reads TGTGCCAGCAGTGAAGCCCAGGTTGAAGCTTTCTTT. It codes for CASSEAQVEAFF.

This clone has only a few counts. The chain joins TRBV20-1 to TRBJ2-1; D is possibly TRBD2 (6 bases). This CDR3 comprises 16 residues. The ends were cut back, 0 bases at V and 9 bases at J, with 21 bases in the middle. Germline assignment: CDR1 DFQATT and CDR2 SNEGSKA (reference sequence). CDR3 amino acids: CSARDTSRLDIAEQFF. CDR3 sequence (DNA): TGCAGTGCTAGAGATACTTCGAGACTAGATATTGCTGAGCAGTTCTTC.

This chain connects TRBV27 to TRBJ2-7, with 11 bases lining up with TRBD2. This CDR3 is built from 19 residues. Germline V CDR1 and CDR2: MNHEY, SMNVEV (reference sequence). V dropped 5 bases and J dropped 2; count of bases not matched to a gene: 17. Here the CDR3 reads CASSPLAGGSQSHAYEQYF. As DNA, the CDR3 is TGTGCCAGCAGTCCCCTAGCGGGAGGATCCCAATCCCACGCCTACGAGCAGTACTTC.

This clone was recorded a few times. The chain has TRBV6-1 and TRBJ1-1; no reliable D call. Germline V CDR1 and CDR2: MNHNS, SASEGT. CDR3 length: 12 amino acids. Trimming took 6 bases from V and 7 from J, leaving 12 bases between them. The CDR3 here is CASRTAIYEAFF. The CDR3 DNA sequence: TGTGCCAGCAGGACGGCAATTTATGAAGCTTTCTTT.

This clone is judged medium-sized (0.01 to 0.1%). V is TRBV27 and J is TRBJ2-7; perhaps TRBD2 as D (6 bases). The CDR3 is 11 amino acids. The ends were cut back, 8 bases at V and 3 bases at J, with 8 bases in the middle. Per germline, CDR1 MNHEY and CDR2 SMNVEV (reference sequence). The CDR3 DNA sequence: TGTGCCAGCCGGAGGGGCTACGAGCAGTACTTC. Encoded protein: CASRRGYEQYF.

This clone showed up many times. This may be a read error, as it is one base from a much larger clone. V and J are TRBV27 and TRBJ2-2, with D perhaps matching TRBD2 (5 bases). Germline V CDR1 and CDR2: MNHEY, SMNVEV (reference sequence). CDR3 size: 14 residues. The CDR3 sequence is CAGSLRVPVGELFF. CDR3 nucleotides: TGTGCCGGCAGTTTGAGGGTTCCAGTCGGGGAGCTGTTTTTT.

The chain links TRBV5-8 to TRBJ1-2, with a possible D match to TRBD1 (5 bases). CDR3 length: 13 amino acids. Germline lookup yields CDR1 SGHTS and CDR2 YDEGEE. V gave up 10 bases and J gave up 0 bases, with 13 bases separating them. The chain's CDR3 is CALLRGTNYGYTF. CDR3 coding DNA: TGTGCCCTCCTGCGGGGGACTAACTATGGCTACACCTTC.

The chain combines TRBV5-4 with TRBJ1-2; D remains unclear. The length of the CDR3 is 14 residues. CDR1 and CDR2 (germline): SGHNT, YYREEE (reference sequence). V was shortened by 2 bases and J by 2 bases, with 10 bases between the two germline ends. The DNA for the CDR3 is TGTGCCAGCAGCTTAGACCCAGGCAACTATGGCTACACCTTC. This encodes CASSLDPGNYGYTF.

The genes are TRBV20-1 and TRBJ1-3; D unresolved. Between the trimmed V and J ends, which lost 6 bases and 6 bases, there was a span of 15 bases. The CDR3 runs to 13 residues. The germline V gene encodes CDR1 DFQATT and CDR2 SNEGSKA (reference sequence). CDR3 in DNA: TGCAGTGCCTCCCACACGGGGTCAAACACCATATATTTT. Translated, it gives CSASHTGSNTIYF.

The J gene is TRBJ2-7, the V gene TRBV11-2; 7 nucleotides align to TRBD1. CDR1 and CDR2 from the germline V gene are SGHAT and FQNNGV. The CDR3 is 12 residues long. The V and J ends lost 2 bases and 7 bases, in that order; junction bases with no gene match: 2. The CDR3, as DNA: TGTGCCAGCAGCTTAACAGGGGCTGAGCAGTACTTC. Translating it yields CASSLTGAEQYF.

The rearrangement links TRBV5-6 to TRBJ2-7; D uncertain. The germline V gene has CDR1 SGHDT and CDR2 YYEEEE. The V end lost 0 bases, the J end lost 7 bases, and 8 bases lay between the germline ends. This CDR3 comprises 12 residues. This CDR3 reads CASSLVGREQYF. CDR3 in DNA: TGTGCCAGCAGCTTGGTTGGCCGGGAGCAGTACTTC.

The rearrangement joins TRBV12-3 or TRBV12-4 to TRBJ1-2; D is uncertain. The CDR3 is made up of 11 amino acids. Trimming removed 6 bases at V and 2 bases at J, with 4 bases between. This CDR3 is CASRGNYGYTF. The CDR3 DNA sequence: TGTGCCAGCAGAGGGAACTATGGCTACACCTTC.

The rearrangement uses TRBV24-1 and TRBJ2-3, with D tentatively TRBD2 (6 bases). CDR1 is KGHDR and CDR2 is SFDVKD in the germline V gene. V lost 4 bases to trimming and J lost 4 bases, with 14 bases between them. This CDR3 has 15 residues. The CDR3 coding sequence is TGTGCCACCAGTGAGCTGAGCGGGTTATCAGATACGCAGTATTTT. Amino acid sequence: CATSELSGLSDTQYF.

In this sample, this clone turned up many times. Written as DNA, the CDR3 is TGCAGTGCTCTCGCCGGGACGAAGAACATTCAGTACTTC. Residues: CSALAGTKNIQYF. The chain employs TRBV20-1 and TRBJ2-4; D is possibly TRBD1 or TRBD2 (5 bases each). Germline-derived CDR1 and CDR2 are DFQATT and SNEGSKA (reference sequence). The CDR3 is made up of 13 amino acids. V gave up 5 bases and J gave up 7 bases, with 15 bases separating them.

This clone was detected a few times. This chain connects TRBV6-2 or TRBV6-3 to TRBJ2-7, with D hard to call. This CDR3 is built from 13 residues. Trimming took off 2 bases at V and 4 bases at J, with 9 bases between the two ends. Germline V gene lookup returns CDR1 MNHEY and CDR2 SVGEGT. The CDR3: CASSYRTAYEQYF. DNA for the CDR3: TGTGCCAGCAGTTACCGTACAGCATACGAGCAGTACTTC.